This T cell receptor (beta chain) was sequenced during a study of blood T cells in healthy people across ages. With a J-beta primer mix and a sample-barcoded 5' primer, a second PCR ran about 7 to 11 cycles. TCRdb analysed the 5' RACE reads with MiXCR anew, one entry per CDR3 protein. The table includes about 570,000 distinct CDR3 sequences, 25% to 30% detected once. Healthy Russian Caucasian donors spanned ages roughly 6 to 90 years. This TCR was sampled from a woman in her sixties or seventies in good health. The sample taken for sequencing was blood.

CDR3 sequence: CASTGGSTDTQYF. The CDR3 DNA reads TGTGCCAGCACAGGGGGAAGCACAGATACGCAGTATTTT. This rearrangement joins TRBV6-1 to TRBJ2-3, with TRBD1 matching over 7 bases. The CDR3 spans 13 residues. Losses at the gene ends were 7 bases for V and 0 bases for J; bases not matched to a gene: 1. Germline V gene data show CDR1 as MNHNS and CDR2 as SASEGT.